These T cell receptor beta chains were read from a single sample in a study of blood T cell repertoires in COVID-19. Assay: immunoSEQ multiplex PCR; the TCRdb copy retains only in-frame clones and omits some. The profile shows about 75,000 clones, roughly 88% of them singletons. Material for sequencing was peripheral blood. Source of these receptors: a human donor in a cohort sampled during active COVID-19. Both conserved end residues are trimmed from each CDR3. Only part of the rows carry a size: once, few, many, or a class if the clone is expanded.

j_call,clone_size,v_call,cdr3_aa
TRBJ2-1,-,TRBV5-1,ASSRGLAGLDEQF
TRBJ2-7,-,TRBV15,ATSRDGAGGSYEQY
TRBJ1-5,few,TRBV10-3,AISDATGNQPQH
TRBJ2-3,once,TRBV29-1,SEVGLYTDTQY
TRBJ1-2,-,TRBV18,ASSPTYGTGGNYGYT
TRBJ1-2,-,TRBV10-3,AISEGGANYGYT
TRBJ1-1,-,TRBV18,ASSAHDSSNTEAF
TRBJ2-1,-,TRBV28,ASSLYRRRARNEQF
TRBJ2-3,once,TRBV10-1,ASSDGLGLNTDTQY
TRBJ2-5,once,TRBV7-3,ASSSRAPGDPSTETQY
TRBJ1-2,-,TRBV3-1/TRBV3-2,ASSLTGGGAIGYT
TRBJ1-2,-,TRBV12-3/TRBV12-4,ASSGQGRYGYT
TRBJ1-3,once,TRBV7-2,ASNGGLSGNTIY
TRBJ2-3,-,TRBV4-1,ASSRDRASGGSDTQY
TRBJ2-2,-,TRBV7-2,ASSLMGQGHTGELF
TRBJ1-2,-,TRBV2,ASSDTEAST
TRBJ1-2,-,TRBV4-3,ASSQGVGTEPEERDGYT
TRBJ1-3,-,TRBV15,ATSRGQGENTIY
TRBJ1-5,once,TRBV2,ASDTTDRGYSNQPQH
TRBJ1-3,-,TRBV5-6,ASSLGQGNTIY
TRBJ1-6,-,TRBV7-2,ASSLRSPGYPNSPLH
TRBJ1-1,-,TRBV5-6,ASSEEINRMNTEAF
TRBJ2-1,-,TRBV27,ASSLSNRPRMNRGQGYNEQF
TRBJ2-3,-,TRBV2,ASRAGGLTDTQY
TRBJ2-3,few,TRBV4-3,ASSQLAPGGGFTDTQY
TRBJ2-5,-,TRBV7-9,ASSFTQGAETQY
TRBJ1-4,-,TRBV6-2/TRBV6-3,ASSYVAGRTTNEKLF
TRBJ2-1,-,TRBV6-5,ASSRGRGWNEQF
TRBJ2-1,-,TRBV5-1,ASSSTGDPYSEQF
TRBJ1-1,-,TRBV19,ASKTGNLVTEAF
TRBJ2-7,-,TRBV10-3,AISDLAGSSYEQY
TRBJ1-1,-,TRBV19,ASSIGAGIGPAF
TRBJ1-6,-,TRBV27,ASSSQGSVSPLH
TRBJ1-3,-,TRBV29-1,SVEQSGGGNTIY
TRBJ2-1,-,TRBV9,ASSWTSEFVNEQF
TRBJ2-3,-,TRBV27,ASSSDSPTDTQY
TRBJ2-7,-,TRBV3-1/TRBV3-2,ASSQVTGYEQY
TRBJ2-5,-,TRBV11-3,ASSSTGGFGETQY
TRBJ1-2,-,TRBV6-5,ASRGGRGYYGYT
TRBJ2-7,-,TRBV7-2,ASSSGVEQY
TRBJ2-7,-,TRBV6-2/TRBV6-3,ASSYWNSAYEQY
TRBJ2-2,few,TRBV4-1,ASSQDPSVNYKNTGELF
TRBJ2-2,-,TRBV7-7,ASSPKKRGIANTGELF
TRBJ2-3,-,TRBV4-3,ASSQGIPSGRGTDTQY
TRBJ1-2,once,TRBV5-1,ASSLGGPYGYT
TRBJ2-2,-,TRBV5-6,ASSLGTGGDGELF
TRBJ2-5,-,TRBV5-6,ASSLGPRAQETQY
TRBJ2-1,-,TRBV19,ASSERGGIVNEQF
TRBJ1-2,-,TRBV27,ASSSRGSNYGYT
TRBJ1-5,-,TRBV6-5,ASRGQGISQPQH
TRBJ2-2,-,TRBV7-6,ASSLESPAGRTTGELF
TRBJ2-3,-,TRBV27,ASSFSSGRPLQY
TRBJ1-2,-,TRBV5-6,ASSLGLREFGYGYT
TRBJ2-2,-,TRBV18,ASSPKDPSGSGTGELF
TRBJ2-7,-,TRBV5-5,ASSVTGGKGEQY